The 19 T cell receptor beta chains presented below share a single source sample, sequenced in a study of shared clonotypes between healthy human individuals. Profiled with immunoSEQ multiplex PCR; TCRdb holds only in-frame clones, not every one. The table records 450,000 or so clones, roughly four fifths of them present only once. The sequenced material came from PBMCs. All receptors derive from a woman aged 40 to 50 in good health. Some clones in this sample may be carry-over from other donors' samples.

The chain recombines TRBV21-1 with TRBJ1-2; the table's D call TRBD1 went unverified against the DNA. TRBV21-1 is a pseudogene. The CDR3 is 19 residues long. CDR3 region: CASSAILRDSLQTNYGYTF. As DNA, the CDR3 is TGTGCCAGCAGCGCCATTCTCCGGGACAGCCTGCAGACTAACTATGGCTACACCTTC.

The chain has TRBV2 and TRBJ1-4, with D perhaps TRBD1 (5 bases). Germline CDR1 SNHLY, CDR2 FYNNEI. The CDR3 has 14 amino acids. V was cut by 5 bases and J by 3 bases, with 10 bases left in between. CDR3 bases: TGTGCCAGCAGTCTCCAGGGAGCTAATGAAAAACTGTTTTTT. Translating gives CASSLQGANEKLFF.

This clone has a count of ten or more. The CDR3 region is CASSASSGSIDEQFF. The CDR3 DNA is TGTGCCAGCAGTGCCTCTAGCGGGAGTATCGATGAGCAGTTCTTC. The chain recombines TRBV2 with TRBJ2-1, with 10 bases identical to TRBD2. CDR3 length: 15 amino acids. Germline values: CDR1 SNHLY, CDR2 FYNNEI. J lost 8 bases, V lost 4 bases, and 8 bases had no gene match.

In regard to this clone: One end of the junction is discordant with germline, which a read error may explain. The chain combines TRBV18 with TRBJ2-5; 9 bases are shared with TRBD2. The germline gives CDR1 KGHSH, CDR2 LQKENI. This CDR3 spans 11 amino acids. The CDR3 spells CASSPKREENF. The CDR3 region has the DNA TGTGCCAGCTCACCAAAGCGGGAGGAAAACTTC.

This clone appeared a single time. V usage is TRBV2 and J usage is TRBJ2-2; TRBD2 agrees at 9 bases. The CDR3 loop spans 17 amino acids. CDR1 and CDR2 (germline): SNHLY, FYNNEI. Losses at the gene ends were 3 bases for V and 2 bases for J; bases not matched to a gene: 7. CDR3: CASSDDAGGPNTGELFF. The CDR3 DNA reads TGTGCCAGCAGTGACGACGCGGGAGGGCCAAACACCGGGGAGCTGTTTTTT.

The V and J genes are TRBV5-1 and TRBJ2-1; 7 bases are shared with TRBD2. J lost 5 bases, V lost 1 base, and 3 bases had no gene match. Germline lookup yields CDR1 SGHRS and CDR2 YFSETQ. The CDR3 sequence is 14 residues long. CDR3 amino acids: CASSLQLANNEQFF. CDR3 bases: TGCGCCAGCAGCTTGCAACTAGCGAACAATGAGCAGTTCTTC.

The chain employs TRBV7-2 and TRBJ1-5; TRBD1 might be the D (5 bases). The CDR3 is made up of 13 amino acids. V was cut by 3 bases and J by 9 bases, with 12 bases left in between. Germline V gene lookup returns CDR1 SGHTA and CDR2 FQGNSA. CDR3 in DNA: TGTGCCAGCAGCTTGATAGGGACTGGGCCCCAGCATTTT. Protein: CASSLIGTGPQHF.

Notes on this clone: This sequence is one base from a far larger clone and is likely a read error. The CDR3 protein is CASSHRRFYEQCF. The CDR3 DNA is TGCGCCAGCAGCCATCGGCGGTTCTACGAGCAGTGCTTC. This chain uses TRBV4-3 with TRBJ2-7; D gene unclear. This CDR3 region has 13 residues. In germline, CDR1 is LGHNA, CDR2 YSLEER.

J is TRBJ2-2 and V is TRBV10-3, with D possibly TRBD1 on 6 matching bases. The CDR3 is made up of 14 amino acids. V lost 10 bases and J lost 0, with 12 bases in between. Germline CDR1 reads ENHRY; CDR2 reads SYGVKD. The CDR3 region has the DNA TGTGCCACCCAGGACAGTCCGAACACCGGGGAGCTGTTTTTT. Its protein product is CATQDSPNTGELFF.

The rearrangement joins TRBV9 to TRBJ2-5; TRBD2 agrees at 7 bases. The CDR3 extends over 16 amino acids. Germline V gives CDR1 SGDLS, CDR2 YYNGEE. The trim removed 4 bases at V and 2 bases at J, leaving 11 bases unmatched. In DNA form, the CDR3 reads TGTGCCAGCAGCCTCTCGACCTCTAGCGGACAAGAGACCCAGTACTTC. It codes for CASSLSTSSGQETQYF.

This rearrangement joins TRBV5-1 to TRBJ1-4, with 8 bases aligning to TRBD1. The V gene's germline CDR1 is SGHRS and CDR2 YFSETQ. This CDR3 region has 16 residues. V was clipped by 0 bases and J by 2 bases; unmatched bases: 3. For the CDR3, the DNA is TGCGCCAGCAGCTTGGGACAGGGGTTCACTAATGAAAAACTGTTTTTT. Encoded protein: CASSLGQGFTNEKLFF.

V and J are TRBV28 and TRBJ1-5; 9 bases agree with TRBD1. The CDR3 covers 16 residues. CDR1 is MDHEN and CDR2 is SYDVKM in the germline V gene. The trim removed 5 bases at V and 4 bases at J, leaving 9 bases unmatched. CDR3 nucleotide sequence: TGTGCCAGCAGTCCGCGAGGACAGGGGAGGAATCAGCCCCAGCATTTT. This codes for CASSPRGQGRNQPQHF.

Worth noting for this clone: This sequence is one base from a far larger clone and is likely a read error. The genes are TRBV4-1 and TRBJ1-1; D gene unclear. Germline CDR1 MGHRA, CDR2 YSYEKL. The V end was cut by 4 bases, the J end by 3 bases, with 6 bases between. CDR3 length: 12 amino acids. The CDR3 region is CASSLPDTEAFF. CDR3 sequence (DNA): TGCGCCAGCAGCCTCCCCGACACTGAAGCTTTCTTT.

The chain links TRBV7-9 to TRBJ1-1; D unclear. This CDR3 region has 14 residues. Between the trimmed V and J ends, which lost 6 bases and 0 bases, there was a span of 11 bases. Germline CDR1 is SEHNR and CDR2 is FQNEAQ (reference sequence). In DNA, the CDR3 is TGTGCCAGCAGTGACCAGCTTTTGAACACTGAAGCTTTCTTT. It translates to CASSDQLLNTEAFF.

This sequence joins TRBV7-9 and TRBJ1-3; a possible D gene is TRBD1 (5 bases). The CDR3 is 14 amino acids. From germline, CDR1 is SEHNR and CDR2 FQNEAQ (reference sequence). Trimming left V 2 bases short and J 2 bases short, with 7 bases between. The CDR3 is CASSLLGPGNTIYF. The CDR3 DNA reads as TGTGCCAGCAGCTTATTGGGACCTGGAAACACCATATATTTT.

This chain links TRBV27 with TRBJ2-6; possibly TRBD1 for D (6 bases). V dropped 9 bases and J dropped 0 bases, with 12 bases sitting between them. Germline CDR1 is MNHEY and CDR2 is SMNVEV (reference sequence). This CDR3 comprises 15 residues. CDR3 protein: CARDRSSSGANVLTF. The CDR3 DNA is TGTGCCAGGGACAGAAGCAGCTCTGGGGCCAACGTCCTGACTTTC.

This chain's CDR3 is CASSLSRSSYEQYF. The CDR3 bases are TGTGCCAGCAGCTTAAGTAGGAGCTCCTACGAGCAGTACTTC. The V call is TRBV13, the J call TRBJ2-7; D ambiguous. Germline V gene data show CDR1 as PRHDT and CDR2 as FYEKMQ (reference sequence). This CDR3 spans 14 amino acids. Trimming left V 2 bases short and J 0 bases short, with 8 bases between.

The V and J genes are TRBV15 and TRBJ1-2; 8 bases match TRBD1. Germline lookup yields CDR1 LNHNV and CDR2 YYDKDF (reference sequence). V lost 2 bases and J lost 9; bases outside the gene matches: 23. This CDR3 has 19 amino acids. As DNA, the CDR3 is TGTGCCACCAGCAGACTACCAAGGGGGACAGGCCTTGCCCTTCTGAGCTACACCTTC. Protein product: CATSRLPRGTGLALLSYTF.

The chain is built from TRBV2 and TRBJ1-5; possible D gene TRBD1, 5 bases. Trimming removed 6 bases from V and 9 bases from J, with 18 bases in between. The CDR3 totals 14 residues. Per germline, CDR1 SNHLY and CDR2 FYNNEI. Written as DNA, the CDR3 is TGTGCCAGCAGCGGACAAGGTGCGTCTGGGCCCCAGCATTTT. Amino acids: CASSGQGASGPQHF. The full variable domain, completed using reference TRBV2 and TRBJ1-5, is EPEVTQTPSHQVTQMGQEVILRCVPISNHLYFYWYRQILGQKVEFLVSFYNNEISEKSEIFDDQFSVERPDGSNFTLKIRSTKLEDSAMYFCASSGQGASGPQHFGDGTRLSIL.